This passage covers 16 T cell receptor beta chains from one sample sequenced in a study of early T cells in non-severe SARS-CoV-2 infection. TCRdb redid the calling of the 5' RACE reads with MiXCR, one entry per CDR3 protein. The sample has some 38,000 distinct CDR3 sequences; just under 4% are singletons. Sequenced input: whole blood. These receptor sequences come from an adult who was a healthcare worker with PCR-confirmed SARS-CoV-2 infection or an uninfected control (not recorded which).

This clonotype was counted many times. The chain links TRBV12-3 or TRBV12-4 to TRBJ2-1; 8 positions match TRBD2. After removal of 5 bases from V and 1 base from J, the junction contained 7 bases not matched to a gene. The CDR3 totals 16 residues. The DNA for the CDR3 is TGTGCCAGCAGTCCCGAACGGGAGGGGTCCTACAATGAGCAGTTCTTC. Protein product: CASSPEREGSYNEQFF.

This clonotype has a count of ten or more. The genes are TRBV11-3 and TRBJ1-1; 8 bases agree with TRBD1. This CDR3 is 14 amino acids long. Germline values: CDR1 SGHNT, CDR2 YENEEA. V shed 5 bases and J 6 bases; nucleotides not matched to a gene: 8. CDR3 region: CASSRPLGQAEAFF. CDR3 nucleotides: TGTGCCAGCAGCCGGCCCTTGGGACAGGCTGAAGCTTTCTTT.

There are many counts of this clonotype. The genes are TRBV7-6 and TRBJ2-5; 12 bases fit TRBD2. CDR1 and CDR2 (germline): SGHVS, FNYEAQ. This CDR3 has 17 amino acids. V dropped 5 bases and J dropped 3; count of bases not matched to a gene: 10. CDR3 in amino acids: CASSPWTSGEGKETQYF. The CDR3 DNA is TGTGCCAGCAGCCCTTGGACTAGCGGGGAGGGTAAAGAGACCCAGTACTTC.

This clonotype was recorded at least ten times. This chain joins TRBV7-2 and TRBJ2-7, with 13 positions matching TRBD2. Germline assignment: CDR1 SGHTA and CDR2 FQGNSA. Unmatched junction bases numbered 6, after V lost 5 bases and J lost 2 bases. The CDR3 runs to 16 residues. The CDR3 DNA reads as TGTGCCAGCAGCGGAAAACTAGCGGGAGGGCCCTACGAGCAGTACTTC. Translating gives CASSGKLAGGPYEQYF. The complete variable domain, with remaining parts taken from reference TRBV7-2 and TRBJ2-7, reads GAGVSQSPSNKVTEKGKDVELRCDPISGHTALYWYRQSLGQGLEFLIYFQGNSAPDKSGLPSDRFSAERTGGSVSTLTIQRTQQEDSAVYLCASSGKLAGGPYEQYFGPGTRLTVT.

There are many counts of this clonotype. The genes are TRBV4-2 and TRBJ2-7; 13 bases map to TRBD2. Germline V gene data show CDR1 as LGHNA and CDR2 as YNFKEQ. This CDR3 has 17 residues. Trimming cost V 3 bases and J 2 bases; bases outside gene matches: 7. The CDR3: CASSHTLTSGRPYEQYV. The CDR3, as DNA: TGTGCCAGCAGCCACACCTTGACTAGCGGGAGGCCCTACGAGCAGTACGTC.

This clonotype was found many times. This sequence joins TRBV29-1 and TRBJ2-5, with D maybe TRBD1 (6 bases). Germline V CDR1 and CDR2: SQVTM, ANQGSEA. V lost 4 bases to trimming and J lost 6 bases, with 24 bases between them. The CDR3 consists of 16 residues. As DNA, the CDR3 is TGCAGCGTTGTGAAAGAGAGGCAGGGGCTATTAAAGACCCAGTACTTC. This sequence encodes CSVVKERQGLLKTQYF.

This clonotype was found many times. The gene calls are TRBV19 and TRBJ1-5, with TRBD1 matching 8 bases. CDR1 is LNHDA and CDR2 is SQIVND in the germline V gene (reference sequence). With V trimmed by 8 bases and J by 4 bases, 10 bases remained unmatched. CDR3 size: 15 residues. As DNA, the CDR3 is TGTGCCAGTTGCCCACAGGGGGTCCAGAATCAGCCCCAGCATTTT. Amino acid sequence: CASCPQGVQNQPQHF. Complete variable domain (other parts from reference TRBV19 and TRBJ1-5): DGGITQSPKYLFRKEGQNVTLSCEQNLNHDAMYWYRQDPGQGLRLIYYSQIVNDFQKGDIAEGYSVSREKKESFPLTVTSAQKNPTAFYLCASCPQGVQNQPQHFGDGTRLSIL.

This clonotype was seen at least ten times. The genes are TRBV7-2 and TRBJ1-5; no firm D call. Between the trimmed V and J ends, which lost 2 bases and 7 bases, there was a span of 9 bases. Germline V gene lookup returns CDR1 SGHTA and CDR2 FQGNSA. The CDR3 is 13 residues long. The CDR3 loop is CASSLRTEQPQHF. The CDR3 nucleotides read TGTGCCAGCAGCTTACGGACCGAGCAGCCCCAGCATTTT.

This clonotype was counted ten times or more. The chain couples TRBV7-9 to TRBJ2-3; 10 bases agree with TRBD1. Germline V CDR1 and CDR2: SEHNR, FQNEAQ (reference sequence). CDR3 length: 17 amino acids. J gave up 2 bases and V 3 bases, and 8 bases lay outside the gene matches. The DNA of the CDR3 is TGTGCCAGCAGCTTCATCCGGGACAGGGGACCCACAGATACGCAGTATTTT. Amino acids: CASSFIRDRGPTDTQYF.

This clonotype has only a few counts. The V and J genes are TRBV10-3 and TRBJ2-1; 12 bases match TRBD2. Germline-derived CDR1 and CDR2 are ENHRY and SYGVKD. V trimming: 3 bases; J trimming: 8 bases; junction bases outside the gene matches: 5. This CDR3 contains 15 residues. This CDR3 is CAISEALAGGYEQFF. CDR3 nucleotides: TGTGCCATCAGTGAAGCACTAGCGGGAGGTTATGAGCAGTTCTTC.

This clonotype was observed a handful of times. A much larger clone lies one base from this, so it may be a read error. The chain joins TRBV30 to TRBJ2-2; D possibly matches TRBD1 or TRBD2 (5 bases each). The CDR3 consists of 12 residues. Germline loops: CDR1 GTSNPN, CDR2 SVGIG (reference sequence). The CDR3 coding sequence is TGTGCCTCTCGACAGAACACCGGGGAGCAGTTTTTT. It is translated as CASRQNTGEQFF.

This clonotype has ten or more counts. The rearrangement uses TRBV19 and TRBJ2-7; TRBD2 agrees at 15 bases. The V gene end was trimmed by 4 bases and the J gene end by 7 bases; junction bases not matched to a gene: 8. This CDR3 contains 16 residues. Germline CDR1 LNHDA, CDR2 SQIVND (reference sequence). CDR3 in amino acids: CASSTYAGTSGREQYV. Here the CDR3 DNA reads TGTGCCAGTAGTACCTACGCCGGGACTAGCGGGAGGGAGCAGTACGTC.

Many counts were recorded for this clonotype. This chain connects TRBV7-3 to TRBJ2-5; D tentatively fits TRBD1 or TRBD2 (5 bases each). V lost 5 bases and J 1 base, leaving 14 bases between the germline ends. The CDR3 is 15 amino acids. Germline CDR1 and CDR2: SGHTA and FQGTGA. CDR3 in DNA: TGTGCCAGCAGCCCTGGGGGTCGCGCCCAAGAGACCCAGTACTTC. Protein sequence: CASSPGGRAQETQYF.

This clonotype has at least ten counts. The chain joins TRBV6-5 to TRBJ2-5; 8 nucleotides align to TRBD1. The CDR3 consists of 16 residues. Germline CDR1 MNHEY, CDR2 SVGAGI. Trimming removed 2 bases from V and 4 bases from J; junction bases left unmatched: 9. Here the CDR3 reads CASSYAQGAGRETQYF. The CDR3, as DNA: TGTGCCAGCAGTTACGCCCAGGGGGCGGGACGAGAGACCCAGTACTTC.

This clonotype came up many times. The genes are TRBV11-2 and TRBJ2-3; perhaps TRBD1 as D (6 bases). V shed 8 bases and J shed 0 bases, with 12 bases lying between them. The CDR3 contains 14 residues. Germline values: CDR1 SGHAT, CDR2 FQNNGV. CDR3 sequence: CASVQGQSTDTQYF. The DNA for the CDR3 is TGTGCCAGCGTCCAAGGACAGAGCACAGATACGCAGTATTTT.

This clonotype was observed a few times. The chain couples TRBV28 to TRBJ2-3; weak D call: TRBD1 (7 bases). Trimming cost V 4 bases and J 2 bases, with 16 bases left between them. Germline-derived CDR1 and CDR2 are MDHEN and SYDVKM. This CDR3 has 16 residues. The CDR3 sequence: CASSSPGQRATDTQYF. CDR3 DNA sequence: TGTGCCAGCAGTTCACCGGGACAGCGGGCCACAGATACGCAGTATTTT.